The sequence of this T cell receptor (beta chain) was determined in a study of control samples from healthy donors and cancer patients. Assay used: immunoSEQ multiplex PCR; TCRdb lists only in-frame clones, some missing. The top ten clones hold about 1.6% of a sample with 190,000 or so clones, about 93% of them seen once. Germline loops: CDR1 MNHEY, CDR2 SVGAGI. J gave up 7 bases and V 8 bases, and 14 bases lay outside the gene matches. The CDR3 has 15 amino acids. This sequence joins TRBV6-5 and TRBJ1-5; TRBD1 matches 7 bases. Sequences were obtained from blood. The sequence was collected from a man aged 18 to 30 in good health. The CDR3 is CASRDVRQGKQPQHF. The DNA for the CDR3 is TGTGCCAGCCGCGATGTCAGACAGGGAAAACAGCCCCAGCATTTT.